The 31 T cell receptor beta chains presented below share a single source sample, sequenced in a study of a mutant IDH1 vaccine in newly diagnosed glioma. As for time point: week 11, during vaccination. Vaccine doses each comprised 300 ug of mutant IDH1 20-mer peptide, with topical imiquimod. No cognate antigen is known for these TCRs. TCRdb's copy holds only in-frame clones and misses some; the assay was immunoSEQ multiplex PCR. Counted here are 40,000 or so clones, about 83% occurring once; the ten biggest clones make up 2% to 2.5%. The sample in question was PBMCs, obtained from a glioma patient whose treatment included an IDH1 peptide vaccine. The receptors were sampled from a man aged 40-49 years with glioma.

The V call is TRBV6-5, the J call TRBJ2-3, with TRBD1 identical over 7 bases. V was clipped by 6 bases and J by 5 bases; unmatched bases: 8. Germline V gives CDR1 MNHEY, CDR2 SVGAGI. This CDR3 is 14 amino acids long. CDR3 residues: CASSLQGRLDTQYF. CDR3 sequence (DNA): TGTGCCAGCAGCCTACAGGGGCGCTTAGATACGCAGTATTTT.

The gene calls are TRBV4-1 and TRBJ1-4; TRBD1 aligns across 7 bases. This CDR3 has 16 amino acids. V dropped 0 bases and J dropped 8; count of bases not matched to a gene: 9. Germline V CDR1 and CDR2: MGHRA, YSYEKL. Here the CDR3 reads CASSQDWAQGEEKLFF. In DNA, the CDR3 is TGCGCCAGCAGCCAAGATTGGGCCCAGGGGGAGGAAAAACTGTTTTTT.

In DNA form, the CDR3 reads TGCGCCAGCAGCCAGATACTAGCGGGAGCTGTGGAGCAGTACTTC. It codes for CASSQILAGAVEQYF. V gene TRBV4-1 combines with J gene TRBJ2-7; TRBD2 matches at 11 bases. From germline, CDR1 is MGHRA and CDR2 YSYEKL. This CDR3 comprises 15 residues. V shed 3 bases, J shed 7 bases, and the junction held 8 bases outside the gene matches.

This rearrangement joins TRBV7-2 to TRBJ1-4, with 8 bases that match TRBD1. In germline, CDR1 is SGHTA, CDR2 FQGNSA. This CDR3 comprises 14 residues. J gave up 2 bases and V 5 bases, and 1 base lay outside the gene matches. CDR3 sequence: CASSRTGTNEKLFF. The CDR3 bases are TGTGCCAGCAGCCGGACAGGGACTAATGAAAAACTGTTTTTT. Full variable domain (outside the CDR3, taken from reference TRBV7-2 and TRBJ1-4): GAGVSQSPSNKVTEKGKDVELRCDPISGHTALYWYRQSLGQGLEFLIYFQGNSAPDKSGLPSDRFSAERTGGSVSTLTIQRTQQEDSAVYLCASSRTGTNEKLFFGSGTQLSVL.

The chain recombines TRBV5-4 with TRBJ2-3; no reliable D call. V lost 3 bases, J lost 5 bases, and 10 bases lay in between. The CDR3 loop spans 13 amino acids. Germline CDR1 reads SGHNT; CDR2 reads YYREEE (reference sequence). CDR3 sequence reads: CASSSGERDTQYF. The CDR3 bases are TGTGCCAGCAGCTCTGGGGAACGAGATACGCAGTATTTT.

This clone was seen only once. The V call is TRBV6-1, the J call TRBJ2-7; D gene unclear. V was pared by 7 bases and J by 5 bases, with 9 bases between. CDR1 is MNHNS, CDR2 SASEGT, per germline. The CDR3 covers 11 residues. CDR3 coding DNA: TGTGCCAGCACTAGTTTCGACGAGCAGTACTTC. The encoded protein is CASTSFDEQYF.

The chain couples TRBV29-1 to TRBJ2-7; 8 bases align to TRBD1. CDR3 length: 17 amino acids. The V gene end was trimmed by 1 base and the J gene end by 3 bases; junction bases not matched to a gene: 14. CDR1 SQVTM and CDR2 ANQGSEA come from the germline V gene. Written as DNA, the CDR3 is TGCAGCGTTGAAGGCGCTTCAACCGGGACAGGCCACTACGAGCAGTACTTC. Translated, it gives CSVEGASTGTGHYEQYF.

The CDR3 protein is CATLSNQPQHF. In DNA form, the CDR3 reads TGTGCCACCCTAAGCAATCAGCCCCAGCATTTT. The chain joins TRBV28 to TRBJ1-5; D is unresolved. CDR3 length: 11 amino acids. V lost 10 bases and J lost 1, with 5 bases in between. Looked up from germline, CDR1 is MDHEN and CDR2 is SYDVKM.

The rearrangement joins TRBV7-2 to TRBJ1-2; 8 nucleotides match TRBD1. V lost 5 bases and J lost 4; bases outside the gene matches: 6. Germline CDR1 reads SGHTA; CDR2 reads FQGNSA. The CDR3 consists of 14 residues. The CDR3 DNA reads as TGTGCCAGCAGCCCCACAGGGGGTAGCTATGGCTACACCTTC. Translated, it gives CASSPTGGSYGYTF.

This clone has only one observation. V is TRBV4-1 and J is TRBJ2-4; TRBD1 matches 7 bases. Germline values: CDR1 MGHRA, CDR2 YSYEKL. The trim removed 4 bases at V and 3 bases at J, leaving 9 bases unmatched. This CDR3 is 16 amino acids long. The CDR3 is CASSPATTGVKNIQYF. The CDR3 DNA follows: TGCGCCAGCAGCCCCGCCACTACAGGGGTCAAAAACATTCAGTACTTC.

The V call is TRBV6-5, the J call TRBJ1-5; D is unresolved. Germline loops: CDR1 MNHEY, CDR2 SVGAGI. Trimming pared 5 bases from V and 1 base from J, leaving 12 bases between. The CDR3 runs 15 residues. The CDR3 spells CASSRSQESNQPQHF. Written as DNA, the CDR3 is TGTGCCAGCAGTCGGAGCCAGGAAAGCAATCAGCCCCAGCATTTT.

Here the CDR3 reads CASSQISGTDGGEAFF. CDR3 bases: TGCGCCAGCAGCCAAATTTCCGGGACAGATGGTGGTGAAGCTTTCTTT. The V call is TRBV4-1, the J call TRBJ1-1, with 7 bases lining up with TRBD1. The CDR3 is 16 residues long. Germline assignment: CDR1 MGHRA and CDR2 YSYEKL. Trimming took 2 bases from V and 7 from J; bases not matched to a gene: 13.

Only one count was recorded for this clone. V usage is TRBV7-2 and J usage is TRBJ1-4, with 8 bases matching TRBD1. Per germline, CDR1 SGHTA and CDR2 FQGNSA. The CDR3 is made up of 15 amino acids. Trimming cost V 4 bases and J 8 bases; bases outside gene matches: 9. The CDR3 DNA sequence: TGTGCCAGCAGCTCCGACAGGGGTCGGGGAGAAAAACTGTTTTTT. It specifies CASSSDRGRGEKLFF.

The chain has TRBV6-5 and TRBJ1-1; 8 positions match TRBD1. With V trimmed by 8 bases and J by 4 bases, 6 bases remained unmatched. This CDR3 comprises 13 residues. The germline gives CDR1 MNHEY, CDR2 SVGAGI. DNA for the CDR3: TGTGCCAGCTTCAGGGGGCGAAGCACTGAAGCTTTCTTT. Its translation is CASFRGRSTEAFF.

A remark on this clone: This same CDR3 is encoded by further DNA sequences in the sample. J is TRBJ2-3 and V is TRBV5-1; D call uncertain. In germline, CDR1 is SGHRS, CDR2 YFSETQ. This CDR3 spans 13 amino acids. V dropped 2 bases and J dropped 5 bases, with 9 bases sitting between them. The CDR3 nucleotides are TGCGCCAGCAGCTTCCCTGGGGAAGATACGCAGTATTTT. Protein sequence: CASSFPGEDTQYF.

This clone was seen only a few times. This chain joins TRBV5-4 and TRBJ2-4, with 9 bases that match TRBD1. This CDR3 is built from 14 residues. The germline gives CDR1 SGHNT, CDR2 YYREEE (reference sequence). After removal of 0 bases from V and 5 bases from J, the junction contained 0 bases not matched to a gene. CDR3 amino acids: CASSLGTGENIQYF. Here the CDR3 DNA reads TGTGCCAGCAGCTTGGGGACAGGGGAAAACATTCAGTACTTC.

There are a few counts of this clone. This chain connects TRBV6-5 to TRBJ1-1; no clear D gene. From germline, CDR1 is MNHEY and CDR2 SVGAGI. V dropped 8 bases and J dropped 7 bases, with 11 bases sitting between them. CDR3 size: 11 residues. CDR3 bases: TGTGCCAGCGGCCAGTGGAGTGAAGCTTTCTTT. Translation: CASGQWSEAFF.

The V and J genes are TRBV5-1 and TRBJ2-1; the D gene is possibly TRBD1 (5 bases). The V gene's germline CDR1 is SGHRS and CDR2 YFSETQ. V was pared by 4 bases and J by 0 bases, with 11 bases between. The CDR3 is 15 residues long. The CDR3 bases are TGCGCCAGCAGCCCCGGACACTACTCCTACAATGAGCAGTTCTTC. Protein sequence: CASSPGHYSYNEQFF.

The chain carries TRBV27 and TRBJ2-7; 13 nucleotides align to TRBD2. CDR3 length: 13 amino acids. Germline lookup yields CDR1 MNHEY and CDR2 SMNVEV (reference sequence). V dropped 10 bases and J dropped 3; count of bases not matched to a gene: 3. The CDR3 sequence: CAKGTSGIYEQYF. The CDR3 nucleotides read TGTGCCAAAGGGACTAGCGGGATCTACGAGCAGTACTTC.

The genes are TRBV2 and TRBJ1-2; 9 nucleotides match TRBD1. CDR3 length equals 15 residues. Trimming at V came to 4 bases and at J to 2 bases, leaving 5 bases not matched to a gene. The germline gives CDR1 SNHLY, CDR2 FYNNEI. The CDR3 DNA is TGTGCCAGCAGTGTGGGGACAGGGAGAAACTATGGCTACACCTTC. Its protein is CASSVGTGRNYGYTF.

In this sample, this clone turned up once. The V gene is TRBV29-1, the J gene TRBJ2-3, with 13 bases that match TRBD2. CDR3 length: 17 residues. The germline V gene encodes CDR1 SQVTM and CDR2 ANQGSEA. V shed 5 bases, J shed 7 bases, and the junction held 15 bases outside the gene matches. Here the CDR3 DNA reads TGCAGCGTTTCAAAACTAGCGGGAGGGCCGGGCCTATATACGCAGTATTTT. Protein: CSVSKLAGGPGLYTQYF.

The chain is built from TRBV2 and TRBJ2-3; D tentatively reads TRBD1 or TRBD2 (5 bases each). This CDR3 region has 13 residues. The V and J ends lost 3 bases and 1 base respectively, with 5 bases between them. The germline CDR1 and CDR2 sequences are SNHLY and FYNNEI. The CDR3 sequence is CASSEGGTDTQYF. CDR3 nucleotide sequence: TGTGCCAGCAGTGAGGGGGGCACAGATACGCAGTATTTT.

The J gene is TRBJ2-2, the V gene TRBV7-3, with TRBD2 identical over 10 bases. This CDR3 has 16 residues. Germline-derived CDR1 and CDR2 are SGHTA and FQGTGA. Trimming at V came to 5 bases and at J to 7 bases, leaving 10 bases not matched to a gene. For the CDR3, the DNA is TGTGCCAGCAGCCCTCAAGCGGGAGGGCCGCTCGGGGAGCTGTTTTTT. Translating gives CASSPQAGGPLGELFF. Looking up the rest from reference TRBV7-3 and TRBJ2-2 gives the full variable domain: GAGVSQTPSNKVTEKGKYVELRCDPISGHTALYWYRQSLGQGPEFLIYFQGTGAADDSGLPNDRFFAVRPEGSVSTLKIQRTERGDSAVYLCASSPQAGGPLGELFFGEGSRLTVL.

This chain joins TRBV5-4 and TRBJ2-3; 9 positions match TRBD1. With V trimmed by 7 bases and J by 5 bases, 8 bases remained unmatched. The CDR3 contains 14 residues. Germline V gene data show CDR1 as SGHNT and CDR2 as YYREEE (reference sequence). The CDR3 protein is CASSRTGEVDTQYF. The CDR3 coding sequence is TGTGCCAGCTCGAGGACAGGGGAAGTAGATACGCAGTATTTT.

V gene TRBV5-1 combines with J gene TRBJ1-5; a possible D gene is TRBD1 (5 bases). The CDR3 consists of 15 residues. Germline CDR1 reads SGHRS; CDR2 reads YFSETQ. The V end lost 5 bases, the J end lost 0 bases, and 12 bases lay between the germline ends. The CDR3 here is CASSRGETSNQPQHF. DNA of the CDR3: TGCGCCAGCAGTCGGGGGGAGACTAGCAATCAGCCCCAGCATTTT.

J is TRBJ1-2 and V is TRBV7-2; 11 bases match TRBD1. The CDR3 covers 16 residues. Looked up from germline, CDR1 is SGHTA and CDR2 is FQGNSA. J gave up 0 bases and V 5 bases, and 5 bases lay outside the gene matches. CDR3 sequence: CASSPGGQGANYGYTF. Here the CDR3 DNA reads TGTGCCAGCAGCCCAGGGGGACAGGGGGCTAACTATGGCTACACCTTC.

This chain links TRBV19 with TRBJ2-2; 8 bases map to TRBD2. The CDR3 extends over 18 amino acids. Germline trimming cut 6 bases from V and 4 bases from J; bases unmatched to any gene: 16. Germline V gene data show CDR1 as LNHDA and CDR2 as SQIVND (reference sequence). CDR3 in amino acids: CASRARGGRGSGTGELFF. CDR3 bases: TGTGCCAGTAGGGCCCGGGGGGGAAGGGGATCGGGCACCGGGGAGCTGTTTTTT.

This rearrangement joins TRBV28 to TRBJ2-3, with TRBD2 matching over 10 bases. Trimming removed 5 bases from V and 4 bases from J; junction bases left unmatched: 6. This CDR3 comprises 15 residues. From germline, CDR1 is MDHEN and CDR2 SYDVKM. In DNA form, the CDR3 reads TGTGCCAGCAGTAGCCTAGCGGGAGCAGCAGATACGCAGTATTTT. It is translated as CASSSLAGAADTQYF.

V usage is TRBV28 and J usage is TRBJ2-7; 9 positions match TRBD2. Germline V gene data show CDR1 as MDHEN and CDR2 as SYDVKM. Losses at the gene ends were 3 bases for V and 5 bases for J; bases not matched to a gene: 5. This CDR3 region has 14 residues. The CDR3: CASSFGGREDEQYF. CDR3 nucleotide sequence: TGTGCCAGCAGTTTCGGCGGGAGGGAAGACGAGCAGTACTTC.

This clone was seen more than once but under ten times. V and J are TRBV19 and TRBJ1-1; no clear D. Trimming left V 4 bases short and J 2 bases short, with 8 bases between. Germline CDR1 is LNHDA and CDR2 is SQIVND (reference sequence). The CDR3 is 13 amino acids. The CDR3 sequence: CASSRASNTEAFF. The CDR3 DNA is TGTGCCAGTAGTAGAGCCTCCAACACTGAAGCTTTCTTT. The full variable domain, rest sourced from reference TRBV19 and TRBJ1-1, is DGGITQSPKYLFRKEGQNVTLSCEQNLNHDAMYWYRQDPGQGLRLIYYSQIVNDFQKGDIAEGYSVSREKKESFPLTVTSAQKNPTAFYLCASSRASNTEAFFGQGTRLTVV.

This chain uses TRBV10-3 with TRBJ2-7; TRBD2 aligns across 9 bases. Germline CDR1 reads ENHRY; CDR2 reads SYGVKD. The CDR3 consists of 16 residues. With 0 bases clipped from V and 6 bases from J, the junction kept 9 bases outside the gene matches. CDR3 nucleotides: TGTGCCATCAGTGAGTCAAGCGGGAGGCCCGCCTCCGAGCAGTACTTC. This sequence encodes CAISESSGRPASEQYF.